A single sample is the source of the 23 T cell receptor beta chains below, sequenced in a study of cytomegalovirus exposure and HLA in healthy donors. PCR primers comprised 60 Vbeta and 13 Jbeta primers. TCRdb's table, derived via immunoSEQ multiplex PCR, lists solely in-frame clones and lacks some. The sample contains about 220,000 clones, about 75% of which appear only once. The sequenced sample was PBMCs. These receptors all stem from a woman in her 30s in good health and CMV-seronegative.

The V and J genes are TRBV7-9 and TRBJ1-2, with D unclear. V was pared by 5 bases and J by 0 bases, with 10 bases between. Germline CDR1 SEHNR, CDR2 FQNEAQ (reference sequence). This CDR3 region has 14 residues. The chain's CDR3 is CASSAAGTNYGYTF. The CDR3 DNA sequence: TGTGCCAGCAGCGCCGCCGGGACTAACTATGGCTACACCTTC.

A remark on this clone: Other DNA sequences in this sample translate to the same CDR3. The chain has TRBV19 and TRBJ2-2; 10 bases map to TRBD2. The CDR3 runs to 15 residues. Trimming cost V 6 bases and J 1 base; bases outside gene matches: 2. CDR1 and CDR2 (germline): LNHDA, SQIVND (reference sequence). CDR3 amino acids: CASSTSGVNTGELFF. CDR3 DNA sequence: TGTGCCAGTAGCACTAGCGGGGTGAACACCGGGGAGCTGTTTTTT.

The chain joins TRBV6-5 to TRBJ2-7; 7 bases align to TRBD1. CDR1 is MNHEY and CDR2 is SVGAGI in the germline V gene. CDR3 size: 15 residues. J gave up 0 bases and V 6 bases, and 8 bases lay outside the gene matches. CDR3 loop: CASRLGTVSSYEQYF. The CDR3 DNA is TGTGCCAGCAGACTCGGGACAGTATCCTCCTACGAGCAGTACTTC.

This clone was seen only once. The rearrangement links TRBV7-2 to TRBJ2-7; perhaps TRBD1 as D (6 bases). V lost 1 base, J lost 4 bases, and 8 bases lay in between. Germline V CDR1 and CDR2: SGHTA, FQGNSA. CDR3 length: 13 amino acids. CDR3 protein: CASSLGTEYEQYF. The CDR3 DNA follows: TGTGCCAGCAGCTTAGGGACAGAGTACGAGCAGTACTTC.

The chain links TRBV9 to TRBJ2-1; 16 bases line up with TRBD2. The ends lost 0 bases at V and 5 bases at J; junction bases unmatched: 8. CDR3 length: 19 residues. CDR1 is SGDLS, CDR2 YYNGEE, per germline. The CDR3 is CASSVGGLAGGNINNEQFF. The DNA for the CDR3 is TGTGCCAGCAGCGTAGGGGGACTAGCGGGGGGGAACATAAACAATGAGCAGTTCTTC.

V gene TRBV6-6 combines with J gene TRBJ1-1, with unresolved D. There are 11 residues in the CDR3. Germline CDR1 and CDR2: MNHNY and SVGAGI (reference sequence). With 6 bases removed from V and 4 bases from J, the gap between germline ends came to 6 bases. CDR3 DNA sequence: TGTGCCAGCAGACTCCTCACTGAAGCTTTCTTT. Its protein is CASRLLTEAFF.

The chain joins TRBV7-3 to TRBJ2-1, with D possibly TRBD1 on 5 matching bases. Germline V gene lookup returns CDR1 SGHTA and CDR2 FQGTGA. The CDR3 is 13 residues long. The V and J ends lost 1 base and 7 bases respectively, with 8 bases between them. The CDR3 nucleotides read TGTGCCAGCAGCTTAAGACAGAAAAATGAGCAGTTCTTC. It is translated as CASSLRQKNEQFF.

The chain links TRBV5-4 to TRBJ1-2; TRBD1 is a possible D gene (5 bases). Germline CDR1 and CDR2: SGHNT and YYREEE (reference sequence). The V gene lost 1 base and the J gene lost 4 bases, with 8 bases spanning the gap. The CDR3 consists of 13 residues. The CDR3 nucleotides are TGTGCCAGCAGCTTGCAGGGAGGCTATGGCTACACCTTC. Translating it yields CASSLQGGYGYTF.

This clone was found once. The V call is TRBV29-1, the J call TRBJ2-1, with a possible D match to TRBD1 (5 bases). The CDR3 is 12 amino acids. The V gene lost 4 bases and the J gene lost 3 bases, with 7 bases spanning the gap. The germline gives CDR1 SQVTM, CDR2 ANQGSEA. The chain's CDR3 is CSVVGVYNEQFF. For the CDR3, the DNA is TGCAGCGTTGTAGGGGTCTACAATGAGCAGTTCTTC.

The chain joins TRBV5-4 to TRBJ1-2, with 8 bases fitting TRBD1. Trimming removed 3 bases from V and 7 bases from J; junction bases left unmatched: 5. The CDR3 is made up of 13 amino acids. Germline V gene lookup returns CDR1 SGHNT and CDR2 YYREEE (reference sequence). CDR3 in amino acids: CASSSRGLGGYTF. The DNA of the CDR3 is TGTGCCAGCAGCTCCAGGGGGCTCGGTGGCTACACCTTC.

The chain is built from TRBV6-5 and TRBJ1-1; 8 bases are shared with TRBD1. After removal of 5 bases from V and 10 bases from J, the junction contained 6 bases not matched to a gene. Germline V gives CDR1 MNHEY, CDR2 SVGAGI. CDR3 size: 12 residues. The CDR3, as DNA: TGTGCCAGCAGTCGACAGGGGTCGGGAGCTTTCTTT. It encodes CASSRQGSGAFF.

The rearrangement joins TRBV5-4 to TRBJ2-2; TRBD2 aligns across 9 bases. This CDR3 contains 17 residues. Germline V lookup: CDR1 SGHNT, CDR2 YYREEE (reference sequence). The trim removed 2 bases at V and 2 bases at J, leaving 7 bases unmatched. The DNA for the CDR3 is TGTGCCAGCAGCTTACCCAGCGGGGGGCTAAACACCGGGGAGCTGTTTTTT. Encoded protein: CASSLPSGGLNTGELFF.

The chain combines TRBV5-8 with TRBJ1-4, with 8 bases fitting TRBD1. The V and J ends lost 3 bases and 0 bases, in that order; junction bases with no gene match: 10. The CDR3 is 18 amino acids. Germline CDR1 is SGHTS and CDR2 is YDEGEE. This CDR3 reads CASSYARQGRTTNEKLFF. The DNA for the CDR3 is TGTGCCAGCAGCTATGCGCGACAGGGGCGGACAACTAATGAAAAACTGTTTTTT.

This chain connects TRBV6-5 to TRBJ1-2, with TRBD1 as a possible D gene (5 bases). This CDR3 comprises 13 residues. Trimming took 3 bases from V and 7 from J, leaving 12 bases between them. CDR1 is MNHEY, CDR2 SVGAGI, per germline. CDR3 in amino acids: CASSYGRVGGYTF. The DNA for the CDR3 is TGTGCCAGCAGTTATGGCAGGGTTGGTGGCTACACCTTC.

This rearrangement joins TRBV4-1 to TRBJ2-7, with D possibly TRBD2 on 6 matching bases. CDR3 length: 15 residues. Trimming took off 0 bases at V and 1 base at J, with 10 bases between the two ends. From germline, CDR1 is MGHRA and CDR2 YSYEKL. The CDR3 bases are TGCGCCAGCAGCCAAGATCGGGGGATTTCCTACGAGCAGTACTTC. Its translation is CASSQDRGISYEQYF.

The chain recombines TRBV2 with TRBJ2-2, with a possible D match to TRBD2 (6 bases). Looked up from germline, CDR1 is SNHLY and CDR2 is FYNNEI. The V end lost 6 bases, the J end lost 5 bases, and 16 bases lay between the germline ends. The CDR3 consists of 15 residues. The CDR3 DNA follows: TGTGCCAGCAGGCCGGGACTCCTACTAACCGGGGAGCTGTTTTTT. It yields the protein CASRPGLLLTGELFF.

The J gene is TRBJ2-1, the V gene TRBV11-3; 8 bases agree with TRBD2. Germline CDR1 and CDR2: SGHNT and YENEEA. Unmatched junction bases numbered 6, after V lost 3 bases and J lost 5 bases. CDR3 length: 15 amino acids. The CDR3 coding sequence is TGTGCCAGCAGCTTTCGGGAGGGGGTTCACAATGAGCAGTTCTTC. It yields the protein CASSFREGVHNEQFF.

The rearrangement joins TRBV10-2 to TRBJ2-2; 9 nucleotides line up with TRBD1. The germline V gene encodes CDR1 WSHSY and CDR2 SAAADI. The CDR3 is 16 amino acids. V dropped 0 bases and J dropped 6; count of bases not matched to a gene: 5. CDR3 in DNA: TGCGCCAGCAGTGAGTCGCAGGACAGGGGATCCGGGGAGCTGTTTTTT. This translates into CASSESQDRGSGELFF.

This clone was seen only a few times. V and J are TRBV6-1 and TRBJ2-7, with 9 bases matching TRBD1. Germline CDR1 MNHNS, CDR2 SASEGT. The CDR3 runs to 15 residues. Trimming at V came to 6 bases and at J to 0 bases, leaving 6 bases not matched to a gene. This CDR3 reads CASRRDRVVSYEQYF. The CDR3 nucleotides are TGTGCCAGCAGAAGGGACAGGGTCGTCTCCTACGAGCAGTACTTC.

The V call is TRBV11-2, the J call TRBJ2-7, with a tentative D call TRBD2 (5 bases). The CDR3 extends over 14 amino acids. CDR1 and CDR2 from the germline V gene are SGHAT and FQNNGV. The ends were cut back, 3 bases at V and 1 base at J, with 10 bases in the middle. CDR3 sequence (DNA): TGTGCCAGCAGCTTTGGAGGTGGGTCCTACGAGCAGTACTTC. Encoded protein: CASSFGGGSYEQYF.

The genes are TRBV11-2 and TRBJ2-3, with D possibly being TRBD1 (6 bases). Germline loops: CDR1 SGHAT, CDR2 FQNNGV. The CDR3 is made up of 17 amino acids. Deletions cut 1 base from V and 6 bases from J, with 20 bases between. CDR3 DNA sequence: TGTGCCAGCAGCTTAGTCGGGTCGACTCCGAGGGGGGATACGCAGTATTTT. It translates to CASSLVGSTPRGDTQYF.

This clone was counted a few times. The chain uses TRBV29-1 and TRBJ2-1; TRBD1 might be the D (6 bases). Trimming removed 7 bases at V and 0 bases at J, with 19 bases between. CDR1 is SQVTM, CDR2 ANQGSEA, per germline. The CDR3 covers 16 residues. The CDR3 loop reads CSAYPTGRSSYNEQFF. CDR3 coding DNA: TGCAGCGCCTACCCTACAGGGAGAAGCTCCTACAATGAGCAGTTCTTC.

The V call is TRBV19, the J call TRBJ2-1; 10 positions agree with TRBD2. The V gene's germline CDR1 is LNHDA and CDR2 SQIVND (reference sequence). V lost 10 bases, J lost 7 bases, and 16 bases stayed unmatched. The CDR3 length is 16 residues. The CDR3 spells CATAFKRGGLGNEQFF. Here the CDR3 DNA reads TGTGCCACTGCGTTTAAGCGGGGGGGCCTCGGGAATGAGCAGTTCTTC.